A single sample gave rise to the 10 T cell receptor beta chains below, sequenced in a study of Tregs in tolerant kidney transplant recipients. The method was immunoSEQ multiplex PCR; TCRdb's version includes in-frame clones alone and lacks a portion of them. The top ten clones hold approximately 11% of a sample with about 72,000 clones, around 90% of them seen once. Source: CD8+ T cells from blood, taken before the transplant. The source is a human donor who received a combined kidney and bone marrow transplant.

The V call is TRBV4-1, the J call TRBJ1-3; D is unclear. Germline assignment: CDR1 MGHRA and CDR2 YSYEKL. Trimming took off 1 base at V and 0 bases at J, with 7 bases between the two ends. This CDR3 comprises 15 residues. CDR3 sequence (DNA): TGCGCCAGCAGCCAAGGACAAGCCTCTGGAAACACCATATATTTT. Protein: CASSQGQASGNTIYF.

The chain uses TRBV21-1 and TRBJ1-4. TRBV21-1 is a pseudogene. CDR3 length: 14 residues. The CDR3 bases are TGTGCCAGCAGCATGGGAGTCGGCAGTGAAAAACTGTTTTTT. This sequence encodes CASSMGVGSEKLFF.

This clone has more than one count but fewer than ten. The chain has TRBV5-1 and TRBJ2-1; 14 bases line up with TRBD2. There are 18 residues in the CDR3. Trimming removed 6 bases from V and 8 bases from J; junction bases left unmatched: 16. CDR1 is SGHRS, CDR2 YFSETQ, per germline. CDR3 coding DNA: TGCGCCAGCACCCTGATAGGGACTAGCGGGGGCCCAGGAGATGAGCAGTTCTTC. Protein: CASTLIGTSGGPGDEQFF.

The V call is TRBV18, the J call TRBJ1-1; D possibly corresponds to TRBD1 (5 bases). The CDR3 is made up of 15 amino acids. Germline CDR1 reads KGHSH; CDR2 reads LQKENI. Trimming removed 5 bases at V and 4 bases at J, with 17 bases between. CDR3 coding DNA: TGTGCCAGCTCATCTCCCTCAGGGCACCTCACTGAAGCTTTCTTT. The encoded protein is CASSSPSGHLTEAFF.

This chain links TRBV10-2 with TRBJ2-7, with 7 bases identical to TRBD2. The germline V gene encodes CDR1 WSHSY and CDR2 SAAADI. V dropped 3 bases and J dropped 9; count of bases not matched to a gene: 5. The CDR3 totals 12 residues. CDR3 sequence: CASSDGRSAQYF. CDR3 sequence (DNA): TGCGCCAGCAGTGACGGGAGGTCCGCGCAGTACTTC.

CDR3 amino acids: CASSEYGAEGNGNTIYF. In DNA form, the CDR3 reads TGTGCCAGCAGTGAATATGGGGCGGAGGGGAACGGAAACACCATATATTTT. The chain couples TRBV25-1 to TRBJ1-3, with D perhaps TRBD1 (5 bases). Germline CDR1 MGHDK, CDR2 SYGVNS. The germline V and J ends were trimmed by 0 bases and 4 bases, with 16 bases remaining between them. The CDR3 length is 17 residues.

The V call is TRBV30, the J call TRBJ1-1; unclear D gene. The germline CDR1 and CDR2 sequences are GTSNPN and SVGIG (reference sequence). The CDR3 has 13 amino acids. V was clipped by 4 bases and J by 0 bases, with 9 bases between them. CDR3 region: CAWNTYMNTEAFF. In DNA form, the CDR3 reads TGTGCCTGGAATACGTACATGAACACTGAAGCTTTCTTT.

The chain recombines TRBV7-9 with TRBJ1-1, with 7 bases lining up with TRBD1. The V segment lost 11 bases and the J segment 1 base; nucleotides outside the gene matches: 7. CDR3 length equals 13 residues. Germline V gives CDR1 SEHNR, CDR2 FQNEAQ (reference sequence). CDR3 coding DNA: TGTGCCGGTGGACGGACAGGGAACACTGAAGCTTTCTTT. It encodes CAGGRTGNTEAFF.

This clone was found once. The same CDR3 arises from other DNA sequences in this sample as well. The V call is TRBV9, the J call TRBJ1-5; 9 nucleotides match TRBD1. This CDR3 contains 15 residues. V dropped 1 base and J dropped 7; count of bases not matched to a gene: 6. Germline-derived CDR1 and CDR2 are SGDLS and YYNGEE. The CDR3 DNA follows: TGTGCCAGCAGCGTAACAGGGGGCGTCGAGCAGCCCCAGCATTTT. It specifies CASSVTGGVEQPQHF.

This chain uses TRBV5-1 with TRBJ2-7, with 8 nucleotides matching TRBD2. The germline gives CDR1 SGHRS, CDR2 YFSETQ. V dropped 4 bases and J dropped 2; count of bases not matched to a gene: 11. The CDR3 contains 16 residues. CDR3 bases: TGCGCCAGCAGCCAAGGACTAGCTGAACCTCCCTACGAGCAGTACTTC. Protein sequence: CASSQGLAEPPYEQYF.